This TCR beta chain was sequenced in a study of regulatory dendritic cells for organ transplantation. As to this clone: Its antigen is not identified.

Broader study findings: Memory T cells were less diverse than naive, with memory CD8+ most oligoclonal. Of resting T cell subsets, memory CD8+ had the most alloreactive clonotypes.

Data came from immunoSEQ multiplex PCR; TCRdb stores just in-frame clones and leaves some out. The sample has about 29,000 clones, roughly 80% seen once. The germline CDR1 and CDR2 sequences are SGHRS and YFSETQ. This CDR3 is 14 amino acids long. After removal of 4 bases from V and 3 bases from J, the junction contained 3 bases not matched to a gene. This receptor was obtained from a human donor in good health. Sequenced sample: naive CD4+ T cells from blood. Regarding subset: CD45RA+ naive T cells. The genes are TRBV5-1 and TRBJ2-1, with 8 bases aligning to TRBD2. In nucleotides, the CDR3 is TGCGCCAGCAGCGCGGGGACTAGCTACAATGAGCAGTTCTTC. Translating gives CASSAGTSYNEQFF.